This T cell receptor (beta chain) was identified during a study of blood T cell repertoires in COVID-19. Profiling relied on immunoSEQ multiplex PCR, and the TCRdb table lists in-frame clones only, not all of them. Of about 290,000 clones listed, just under 90% are singletons. In its sample, this clone was seen a few times. This CDR3 contains 14 residues. V was shortened by 5 bases and J by 7 bases, with 17 bases between the two germline ends. CDR1 MNHEY and CDR2 SMNVEV come from the germline V gene (reference sequence). Seattle's enrolled individuals joined amid active infection and were then monitored longitudinally.

The chain combines TRBV27 with TRBJ2-5, with D tentatively TRBD2 (6 bases). Sequencing input: peripheral blood. The receptor was isolated from a woman aged 25-40 years with COVID-19, enrolled during active disease. The CDR3 DNA is TGTGCCAGCAGTGCCTCCGGGAGCCTTGCGACCCAGTACTTC. It translates to CASSASGSLATQYF.